This passage covers 25 T cell receptor beta chains from one sample sequenced in a study of preoperative IRX-2 immunotherapy in early breast cancer. Clones were read by immunoSEQ multiplex PCR, and TCRdb kept only the in-frame ones, dropping some. The sample holds 40,000 to 50,000 clones; approximately 80% are singletons and the top ten take over 1%. Treatment here: preoperative locoregional IRX-2 cytokine immunotherapy. The source material was tumor tissue, sampled after IRX-2 immunotherapy. Receptor source: a human donor with breast cancer.

This chain uses TRBV18 with TRBJ1-4; D unclear. CDR1 and CDR2 from the germline V gene are KGHSH and LQKENI. The CDR3 has 15 residues. Trimming pared 3 bases from V and 7 bases from J, leaving 15 bases between. The CDR3 region has the DNA TGTGCCAGCTCACCGGACGGAGGGTACCTTGAAAAACTGTTTTTT. Translated: CASSPDGGYLEKLFF.

The chain is built from TRBV28 and TRBJ1-4; D possibly corresponds to TRBD1 (5 bases). CDR1 and CDR2 (germline): MDHEN, SYDVKM. The CDR3 sequence is 16 residues long. V lost 3 bases and J 3 bases, leaving 14 bases between the germline ends. CDR3 protein: CASSLTGGRSNEKLFF. The DNA of the CDR3 is TGTGCCAGCAGTTTGACCGGGGGGAGGTCTAATGAAAAACTGTTTTTT.

The V call is TRBV14, the J call TRBJ2-7; D unresolved. The CDR3 has 12 residues. CDR1 and CDR2 from the germline V gene are SGHDN and FVKESK. Trimming shortened V by 0 bases and J by 10 bases, and 10 bases separated the two germline ends. The CDR3 DNA follows: TGTGCCAGCAGCCAAGAACGGGCGGTACAGTACTTC. Amino acid sequence: CASSQERAVQYF.

The rearrangement joins TRBV5-1 to TRBJ2-7; D is undetermined. The V end was cut by 3 bases, the J end by 7 bases, with 17 bases between. Germline V gene lookup returns CDR1 SGHRS and CDR2 YFSETQ. The CDR3 runs to 14 residues. The CDR3 DNA reads TGCGCCAGCAGCTGGGAAGGAACCTTGGGGGAGCAGTACTTC. This gives the protein CASSWEGTLGEQYF.

The chain combines TRBV6-8 with TRBJ2-3; 8 nucleotides match TRBD2. Germline V CDR1 and CDR2: MNHGY, SAAAGT. The J segment lost 4 bases and the V segment lost 10 bases, leaving 10 bases of the junction unmatched. This CDR3 comprises 14 residues. The CDR3 DNA is TGTGCCATCAGGAAGCGGGAGAGCGCAGATACGCAGTATTTT. This codes for CAIRKRESADTQYF.

This sequence joins TRBV18 and TRBJ2-5; either TRBD1 or TRBD2 may supply D (5 bases each). Germline CDR1 reads KGHSH; CDR2 reads LQKENI. CDR3 size: 15 residues. V lost 6 bases and J lost 5, with 19 bases in between. This CDR3 is CASSPSPGAGETQYF. CDR3 sequence (DNA): TGTGCCAGCTCCCCCAGCCCCGGGGCCGGGGAGACCCAGTACTTC.

The chain has TRBV19 and TRBJ1-2; D remains ambiguous. V dropped 3 bases and J dropped 4 bases, with 12 bases sitting between them. This CDR3 has 14 residues. The V gene's germline CDR1 is LNHDA and CDR2 SQIVND (reference sequence). The CDR3 nucleotides are TGTGCCAGTAGTATTGGGCGAGAAGGCTATGGCTACACCTTC. It translates to CASSIGREGYGYTF.

The chain recombines TRBV25-1 with TRBJ1-6; D is ambiguous. V lost 7 bases to trimming and J lost 7 bases, with 17 bases between them. The CDR3 loop spans 15 amino acids. Germline values: CDR1 MGHDK, CDR2 SYGVNS. CDR3 sequence (DNA): TGTGCCAGCACTCAAACCCGGAGTGGGAATTCACCCCTCCACTTT. This translates into CASTQTRSGNSPLHF.

V and J are TRBV7-1 and TRBJ2-7; 16 nucleotides match TRBD2. TRBV7-1 counts as an open reading frame of uncertain function. Trimming at V came to 5 bases and at J to 4 bases, leaving 11 bases not matched to a gene. The CDR3 has 18 amino acids. Here the CDR3 DNA reads TGTGCCAGCAGCGGACAGGGACTAGCGGGAGGGCGTCGGTACGAGCAGTACTTC. Translating gives CASSGQGLAGGRRYEQYF.

V usage is TRBV19 and J usage is TRBJ1-4; a possible D gene is TRBD1 (6 bases). The germline V gene encodes CDR1 LNHDA and CDR2 SQIVND (reference sequence). The V and J ends lost 6 bases and 2 bases respectively, with 10 bases between them. The CDR3 covers 14 residues. CDR3 in amino acids: CASSGGQTNEKLFF. The CDR3 nucleotides read TGTGCCAGTAGCGGAGGACAGACTAATGAAAAACTGTTTTTT.

This clone was observed a single time. The chain combines TRBV6-8 with TRBJ2-6; D gene uncertain. Germline CDR1 MNHGY, CDR2 SAAAGT. V was cut by 1 base and J by 0 bases, with 10 bases left in between. The CDR3 has 17 amino acids. CDR3 DNA sequence: TGTGCCAGCAGTTACTTTGGTTTGAGCTCTGGGGCCAACGTCCTGACTTTC. This sequence encodes CASSYFGLSSGANVLTF.

The sample holds a few counts of this clone. CDR3 DNA sequence: TGTGCCAGTAGGACCTCCCAGGGGAATCAGCCCCAGCATTTT. Translation gives CASRTSQGNQPQHF. The chain links TRBV19 to TRBJ1-5; TRBD1 might be the D (6 bases). CDR3 size: 14 residues. Germline-derived CDR1 and CDR2 are LNHDA and SQIVND (reference sequence). The V gene lost 6 bases and the J gene lost 4 bases, with 13 bases spanning the gap.

The chain joins TRBV7-7 to TRBJ2-5, with D perhaps TRBD2 (7 bases). Between the trimmed V and J ends, which lost 6 bases and 5 bases, there was a span of 19 bases. The CDR3 covers 15 residues. Germline V gene data show CDR1 as SSHAT and CDR2 as FNYEAQ (reference sequence). This CDR3 is CASSLGGRGWETQYF. Here the CDR3 DNA reads TGTGCCAGCAGTCTGGGGGGGCGCGGTTGGGAGACCCAGTACTTC.

This clone is a singleton in its sample. CDR3 residues: CATSRGTSGTDTQYF. The CDR3 DNA sequence: TGTGCCACCAGCAGGGGGACTAGCGGCACAGATACGCAGTATTTT. This chain links TRBV15 with TRBJ2-3; 10 bases match TRBD2. Losses at the gene ends were 3 bases for V and 1 base for J; bases not matched to a gene: 1. This CDR3 is 15 amino acids long. Germline loops: CDR1 LNHNV, CDR2 YYDKDF (reference sequence).

J is TRBJ1-2 and V is TRBV5-1; tentatively, D is TRBD1 (5 bases). V was shortened by 2 bases and J by 0 bases, with 8 bases between the two germline ends. The CDR3 spans 14 residues. Germline V lookup: CDR1 SGHRS, CDR2 YFSETQ. DNA of the CDR3: TGCGCCAGCAGCTTCGGGACGTCTAACTATGGCTACACCTTC. Residues: CASSFGTSNYGYTF.

V gene TRBV6-8 combines with J gene TRBJ2-3; D unresolved. Germline-derived CDR1 and CDR2 are MNHGY and SAAAGT. V shed 1 base and J shed 2 bases, with 1 base lying between them. CDR3 length: 12 residues. The CDR3 nucleotides are TGTGCCAGCAGTTACTTCACAGATACGCAGTATTTT. This sequence encodes CASSYFTDTQYF.

The chain combines TRBV19 with TRBJ2-2, with TRBD1 matching 8 bases. CDR1 LNHDA and CDR2 SQIVND come from the germline V gene (reference sequence). This CDR3 is 15 amino acids long. With V trimmed by 5 bases and J by 4 bases, 6 bases remained unmatched. In DNA form, the CDR3 reads TGTGCCAGTAGTCTCTCCAGGGGGCCCACCGGGGAGCTGTTTTTT. Protein sequence: CASSLSRGPTGELFF.

The CDR3 loop is CASSGGRNEQFF. The CDR3 DNA reads TGTGCCAGCTCGGGGGGCCGCAATGAGCAGTTCTTC. The chain has TRBV18 and TRBJ2-1; D could derive from TRBD1 or TRBD2 (6 bases each). This CDR3 has 12 residues. From germline, CDR1 is KGHSH and CDR2 LQKENI. V lost 6 bases and J 6 bases, leaving 9 bases between the germline ends.

The gene calls are TRBV6-8 and TRBJ2-2, with TRBD2 as a possible D gene (5 bases). This CDR3 is built from 16 residues. Looked up from germline, CDR1 is MNHGY and CDR2 is SAAAGT. V lost 0 bases, J lost 1 base, and 9 bases lay in between. The CDR3 here is CASSYSRRGNTGELFF. CDR3 DNA: TGTGCCAGCAGTTACTCTAGACGGGGGAACACCGGGGAGCTGTTTTTT.

The chain employs TRBV6-8 and TRBJ1-1; D gene ambiguous. V gave up 4 bases and J gave up 3 bases, with 9 bases separating them. The CDR3 extends over 13 amino acids. The germline CDR1 and CDR2 sequences are MNHGY and SAAAGT. CDR3 DNA: TGTGCCAGCAGTTCCACGGCGGACACTGAAGCTTTCTTT. Amino acids: CASSSTADTEAFF.

The V gene is TRBV30, the J gene TRBJ2-1, with D uncertain. The length of the CDR3 is 11 residues. CDR1 is GTSNPN, CDR2 SVGIG, per germline (reference sequence). The V end was cut by 2 bases, the J end by 8 bases, with 7 bases between. The CDR3 bases are TGTGCCTGGAGTAGTTTTGATGAGCAGTTCTTC. This gives the protein CAWSSFDEQFF.

CDR3 sequence (DNA): TGTGCCAGTAGAGGACAGGGTATCGGGGAGCTGTTTTTT. It is translated as CASRGQGIGELFF. The rearrangement links TRBV19 to TRBJ2-2; 8 nucleotides line up with TRBD1. From germline, CDR1 is LNHDA and CDR2 SQIVND (reference sequence). The V gene end was trimmed by 6 bases and the J gene end by 7 bases; junction bases not matched to a gene: 4. The CDR3 runs to 13 residues.

The rearrangement links TRBV14 to TRBJ1-3, with a tentative D call TRBD1 (5 bases). The CDR3 sequence is 13 residues long. CDR1 and CDR2 (germline): SGHDN, FVKESK. Trimming shortened V by 3 bases and J by 6 bases, and 9 bases separated the two germline ends. Here the CDR3 DNA reads TGTGCCAGCAGCCACGACAGTACAAACACCATATATTTT. Its translation is CASSHDSTNTIYF.

CDR3 region: CASSGGGNADTQYF. Written as DNA, the CDR3 is TGCGCCAGCAGCGGCGGGGGGAATGCAGATACGCAGTATTTT. The gene calls are TRBV5-1 and TRBJ2-3, with TRBD2 matching 8 bases. The CDR3 sequence is 14 residues long. Germline CDR1 is SGHRS and CDR2 is YFSETQ. With V trimmed by 4 bases and J by 4 bases, 5 bases remained unmatched.

This clone has just a few counts. This chain joins TRBV6-8 and TRBJ2-7; 10 nucleotides align to TRBD1. Germline V gives CDR1 MNHGY, CDR2 SAAAGT. This CDR3 spans 15 amino acids. The trim removed 10 bases at V and 3 bases at J, leaving 12 bases unmatched. The CDR3 coding sequence is TGTGCCATCAGCCAAGACAGGGGGCGAAACTACGAGCAGTACTTC. This translates into CAISQDRGRNYEQYF.